The rows below give T cell receptor beta chains drawn from one sample of a study of shared clonotypes between healthy human individuals. Sequencing used immunoSEQ multiplex PCR; TCRdb keeps in-frame clones, though not all of them. The data contain 470,000 or so clones, approximately 80% of them singletons. Sequencing input: PBMCs. These receptors originate from a middle-aged woman in good health. Some clones in this sample may be carry-over from other donors' samples. The CDR3 runs from the conserved cysteine through the conserved F or W. A D gene is named only where the DNA matches it firmly. Only some rows state a clone size, as once, few, many or a class for expanded clones.

clone size,J gene,V gene,D gene,CDR3 protein,CDR3 DNA
-,TRBJ1-2,TRBV30,-,CAWSRTREGGYTF,TGTGCCTGGAGTAGGACAAGGGAGGGTGGCTACACCTTC
many,TRBJ2-7,TRBV10-1,TRBD1,CASRCRDREFCEQYF,TGCGCCAGCAGATGCCGGGACAGGGAGTTCTGCGAGCAGTACTTC
many,TRBJ1-5,TRBV7-2,-,CASSTRGNQPQHF,TGTGCCAGCAGTACAAGGGGCAATCAGCCCCAGCATTTT
-,TRBJ2-7,TRBV10-3,TRBD1,CAISEGDRGWDEQYF,TGTGCCATCAGCGAGGGGGACAGGGGATGGGACGAGCAGTACTTC
few,TRBJ2-2,TRBV2,TRBD2,CATRGLAGVTGELFF,TGTGCCACCAGGGGGCTAGCGGGAGTGACCGGGGAGCTGTTTTTT
-,TRBJ1-5,TRBV10-3,TRBD1,CAISESGQLNQPQHF,TGTGCCATCAGTGAGTCGGGACAGCTCAATCAGCCCCAGCATTTT
-,TRBJ2-7,TRBV19,TRBD2,CASRKLAGNKYEQYF,TGTGCCAGTAGAAAGCTAGCGGGAAATAAGTACGAGCAGTACTTC
few,TRBJ2-2,TRBV9,-,CASSTIASGELFF,TGTGCCAGCAGCACCATAGCTAGCGGGGAGCTGTTTTTT
-,TRBJ1-1,TRBV2,-,CASRGKTSRAIGAFF,TGTGCCAGCAGAGGAAAGACGAGTCGAGCAATTGGAGCTTTCTTT
-,TRBJ2-1,TRBV19,TRBD2,CASSGSSGRAGNEQFF,TGTGCCAGTAGTGGATCTAGCGGGAGGGCCGGGAATGAGCAGTTCTTC
-,TRBJ2-3,TRBV6-5,-,CASRREQGIVDTQYF,TGTGCCAGCAGACGAGAACAGGGTATTGTAGATACGCAGTATTTT
-,TRBJ2-1,TRBV7-3,TRBD2,CASSLLAGGYNEQFF,TGTGCCAGCAGCTTATTAGCGGGAGGGTACAATGAGCAGTTCTTC
-,TRBJ2-7,TRBV30,-,CAWSVGPYEQYF,TGTGCCTGGAGTGTGGGTCCCTACGAGCAGTACTTC
-,TRBJ2-3,TRBV5-4,TRBD2,CASSLGLAGGLDTQYF,TGTGCCAGCAGCTTGGGACTAGCGGGAGGGCTTGATACGCAGTATTTT
-,TRBJ1-4,TRBV25-1,TRBD1,CASRMTGGEKLFF,TGTGCCAGCAGGATGACAGGGGGAGAAAAACTGTTTTTT
few,TRBJ1-1,TRBV11-1,TRBD1,CASSSRTGETEAFF,TGTGCCAGCAGCTCGAGGACAGGGGAGACTGAAGCTTTCTTT
-,TRBJ2-3,TRBV19,TRBD2,CASSLLAGGRTDTQYF,TGTGCCAGTAGCCTACTAGCGGGAGGGCGGACAGATACGCAGTATTTT
-,TRBJ2-7,TRBV21-1,-,CASSPLREEQYF,TGTGCCAGCAGCCCCCTGAGGGAGGAGCAGTACTTC
-,TRBJ1-2,TRBV7-8,-,CASSPVGDSYGYTF,TGTGCCAGCAGCCCGGTTGGAGACAGCTATGGCTACACCTTC
many,TRBJ1-1,TRBV27,TRBD1,CASSQQGRTEAFF,TGTGCCAGCAGTCAACAGGGGCGGACTGAAGCTTTCTTT
-,TRBJ1-1,TRBV2,-,CASLDWQRDTEAFF,TGTGCCAGCCTTGACTGGCAGAGGGACACTGAAGCTTTCTTT
-,TRBJ2-4,TRBV4-1,-,CASSHQAPAKNIQYF,TGCGCCAGCAGCCATCAAGCGCCGGCCAAAAACATTCAGTACTTC
-,TRBJ2-5,TRBV7-2,-,CASSFSGGWGADF,TGTGCCAGCAGCTTTTCCGGGGGCTGGGGGGCGGACTTC
-,TRBJ2-2,TRBV7-6,-,CASSPYRASGELFF,TGTGCCAGCAGCCCGTACAGGGCGAGCGGGGAGCTGTTTTTT
-,TRBJ2-7,TRBV11-2,TRBD2,CASSPWTSGIYEQYF,TGTGCCAGCAGCCCTTGGACTAGCGGGATCTACGAGCAGTACTTC
few,TRBJ2-7,TRBV30,-,CAWSGTAFGEQYF,TGTGCCTGGAGTGGGACAGCCTTTGGGGAGCAGTACTTC
-,TRBJ2-5,TRBV7-6,TRBD2,CASSPGTSGSPPYF,TGTGCCAGCAGCCCCGGGACTAGCGGGAGCCCGCCGTACTTC